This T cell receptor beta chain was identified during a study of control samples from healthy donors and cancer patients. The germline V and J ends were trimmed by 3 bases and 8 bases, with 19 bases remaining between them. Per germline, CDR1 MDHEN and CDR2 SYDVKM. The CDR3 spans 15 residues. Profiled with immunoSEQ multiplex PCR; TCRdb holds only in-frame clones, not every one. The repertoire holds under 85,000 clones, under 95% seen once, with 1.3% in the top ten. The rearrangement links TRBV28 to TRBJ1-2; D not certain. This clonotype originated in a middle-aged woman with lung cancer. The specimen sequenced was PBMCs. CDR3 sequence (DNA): TGTGCCAGCAGTTTCTACCTCGACACCTATTTAGGCTACACCTTC. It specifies CASSFYLDTYLGYTF.